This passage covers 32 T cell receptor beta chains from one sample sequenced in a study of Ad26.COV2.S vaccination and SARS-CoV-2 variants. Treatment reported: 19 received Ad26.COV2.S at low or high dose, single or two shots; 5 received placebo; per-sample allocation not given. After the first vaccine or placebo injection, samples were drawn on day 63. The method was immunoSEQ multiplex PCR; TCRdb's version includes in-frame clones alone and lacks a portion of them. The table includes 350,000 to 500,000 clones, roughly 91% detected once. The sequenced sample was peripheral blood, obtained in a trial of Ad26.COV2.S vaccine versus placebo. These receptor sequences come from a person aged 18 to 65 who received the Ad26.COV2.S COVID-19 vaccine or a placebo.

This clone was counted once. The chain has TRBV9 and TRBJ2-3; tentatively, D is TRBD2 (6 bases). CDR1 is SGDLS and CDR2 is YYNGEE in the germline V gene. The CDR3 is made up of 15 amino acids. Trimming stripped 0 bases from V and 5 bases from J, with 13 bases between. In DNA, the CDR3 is TGTGCCAGCAGCGTAGTGGGCGGGGAGGTAGATACGCAGTATTTT. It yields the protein CASSVVGGEVDTQYF.

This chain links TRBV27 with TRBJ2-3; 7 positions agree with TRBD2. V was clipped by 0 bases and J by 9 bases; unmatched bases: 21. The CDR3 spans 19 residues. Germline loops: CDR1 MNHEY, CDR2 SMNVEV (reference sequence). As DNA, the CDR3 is TGTGCCAGCAGTTTATCGATGCTAGCGGCGCTTCACCACAGATACACGCAGTATTTT. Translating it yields CASSLSMLAALHHRYTQYF.

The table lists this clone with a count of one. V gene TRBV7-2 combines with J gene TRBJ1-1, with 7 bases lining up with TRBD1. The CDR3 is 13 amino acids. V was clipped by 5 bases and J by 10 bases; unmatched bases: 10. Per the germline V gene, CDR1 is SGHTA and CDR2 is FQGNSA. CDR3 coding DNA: TGTGCCAGCAGCGGAAGACAGGGCCTCGGAGCTTTCTTT. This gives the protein CASSGRQGLGAFF.

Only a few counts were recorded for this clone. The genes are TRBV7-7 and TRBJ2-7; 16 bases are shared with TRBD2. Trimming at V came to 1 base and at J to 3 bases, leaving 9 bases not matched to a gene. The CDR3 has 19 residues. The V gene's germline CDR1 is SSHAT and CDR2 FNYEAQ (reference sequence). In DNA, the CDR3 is TGTGCCAGCAGCTTAGGGGGACTAGCGGGAGGGAGACGGTTCTACGAGCAGTACTTC. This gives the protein CASSLGGLAGGRRFYEQYF.

The CDR3 bases are TGTGCCAGCAGCTTAAGTAGAGGTCCCGAGCAGTACTTC. As protein: CASSLSRGPEQYF. The genes are TRBV7-6 and TRBJ2-7; unclear D gene. In germline, CDR1 is SGHVS, CDR2 FNYEAQ. CDR3 length: 13 residues. Trimming cost V 2 bases and J 6 bases, with 11 bases left between them.

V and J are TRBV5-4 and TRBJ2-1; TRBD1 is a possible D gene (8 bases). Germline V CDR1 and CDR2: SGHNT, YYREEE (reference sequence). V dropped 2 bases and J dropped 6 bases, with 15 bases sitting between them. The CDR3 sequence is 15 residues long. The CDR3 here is CASSLRTGRANEQFF. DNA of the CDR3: TGTGCCAGCAGCTTACGGACAGGGAGGGCCAATGAGCAGTTCTTC.

CDR3 DNA sequence: TGTGCCAGCAGTAGCCTAGCGGGAGGGCCTACCTCCTACAATGAGCAGTTCTTC. Protein product: CASSSLAGGPTSYNEQFF. The chain is built from TRBV6-2 or TRBV6-3 and TRBJ2-1; TRBD2 matches 12 bases. CDR1 and CDR2 (germline): MNHEY, SVGEGT. This CDR3 spans 18 amino acids. The V gene end was trimmed by 5 bases and the J gene end by 0 bases; junction bases not matched to a gene: 8.

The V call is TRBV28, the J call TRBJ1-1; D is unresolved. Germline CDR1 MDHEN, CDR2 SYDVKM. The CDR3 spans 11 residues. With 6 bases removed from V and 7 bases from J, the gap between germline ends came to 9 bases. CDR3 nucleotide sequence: TGTGCCAGCAGGATGGACTTTGAAGCTTTCTTT. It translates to CASRMDFEAFF. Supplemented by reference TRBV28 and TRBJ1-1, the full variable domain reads DVKVTQSSRYLVKRTGEKVFLECVQDMDHENMFWYRQDPGLGLRLIYFSYDVKMKEKGDIPEGYSVSREKKERFSLILESASTNQTSMYLCASRMDFEAFFGQGTRLTVV.

The CDR3 DNA follows: TGTGCCACCAGCAGTGCCCCGGGACAGTGGTATAGCAATCAGCCCCAGCATTTT. Its protein product is CATSSAPGQWYSNQPQHF. V is TRBV15 and J is TRBJ1-5; 7 positions match TRBD1. CDR1 is LNHNV and CDR2 is YYDKDF in the germline V gene (reference sequence). The CDR3 is 18 residues long. Trimming at V came to 3 bases and at J to 0 bases, leaving 11 bases not matched to a gene.

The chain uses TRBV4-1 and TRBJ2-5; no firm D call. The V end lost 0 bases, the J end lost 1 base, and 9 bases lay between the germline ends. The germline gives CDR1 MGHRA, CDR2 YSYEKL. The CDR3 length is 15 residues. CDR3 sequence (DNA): TGCGCCAGCAGCCAAGATCTCATTTCCCAAGAGACCCAGTACTTC. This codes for CASSQDLISQETQYF.

CDR3 bases: TGTGCCAGCAGCTTTTTGGACAGGTCCTACGAGCAGTACTTC. Its translation: CASSFLDRSYEQYF. This chain links TRBV5-4 with TRBJ2-7; 7 bases are a match to TRBD1. This CDR3 has 14 amino acids. J gave up 1 base and V 2 bases, and 3 bases lay outside the gene matches. Looked up from germline, CDR1 is SGHNT and CDR2 is YYREEE (reference sequence). Full variable domain (remainder filled in from reference TRBV5-4 and TRBJ2-7): ETGVTQSPTHLIKTRGQQVTLRCSSQSGHNTVSWYQQALGQGPQFIFQYYREEENGRGNFPPRFSGLQFPNYSSELNVNALELDDSALYLCASSFLDRSYEQYFGPGTRLTVT.

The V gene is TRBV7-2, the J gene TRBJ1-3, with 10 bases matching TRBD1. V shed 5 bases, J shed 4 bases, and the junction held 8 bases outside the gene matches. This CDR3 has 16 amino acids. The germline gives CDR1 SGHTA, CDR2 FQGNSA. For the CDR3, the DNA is TGTGCCAGCAGCCGCGACGGGACAGGGGTAGGAAACACCATATATTTT. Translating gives CASSRDGTGVGNTIYF. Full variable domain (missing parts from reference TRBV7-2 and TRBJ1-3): GAGVSQSPSNKVTEKGKDVELRCDPISGHTALYWYRQSLGQGLEFLIYFQGNSAPDKSGLPSDRFSAERTGGSVSTLTIQRTQQEDSAVYLCASSRDGTGVGNTIYFGEGSWLTVV.

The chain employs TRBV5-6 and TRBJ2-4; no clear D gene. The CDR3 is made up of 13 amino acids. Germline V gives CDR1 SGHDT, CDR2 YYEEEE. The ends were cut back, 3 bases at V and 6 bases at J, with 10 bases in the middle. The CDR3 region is CASSSVDGNIQYF. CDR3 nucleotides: TGTGCCAGCAGCTCGGTCGACGGAAACATTCAGTACTTC. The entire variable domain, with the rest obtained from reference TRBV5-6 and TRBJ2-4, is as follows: DAGVTQSPTHLIKTRGQQVTLRCSPKSGHDTVSWYQQALGQGPQFIFQYYEEEERQRGNFPDRFSGHQFPNYSSELNVNALLLGDSALYLCASSSVDGNIQYFGAGTRLSVL.

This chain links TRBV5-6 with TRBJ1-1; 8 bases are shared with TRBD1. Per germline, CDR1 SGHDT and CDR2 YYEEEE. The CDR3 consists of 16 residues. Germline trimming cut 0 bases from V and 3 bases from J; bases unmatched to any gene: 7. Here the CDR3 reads CASSLETGAGYTEAFF. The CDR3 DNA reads TGTGCCAGCAGCTTGGAGACAGGGGCCGGGTACACTGAAGCTTTCTTT.

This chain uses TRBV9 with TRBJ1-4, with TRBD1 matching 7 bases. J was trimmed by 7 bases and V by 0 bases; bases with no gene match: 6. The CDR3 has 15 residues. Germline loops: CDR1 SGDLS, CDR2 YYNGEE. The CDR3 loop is CASSVGQGGSEKLFF. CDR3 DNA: TGTGCCAGCAGCGTAGGACAGGGCGGTTCTGAAAAACTGTTTTTT.

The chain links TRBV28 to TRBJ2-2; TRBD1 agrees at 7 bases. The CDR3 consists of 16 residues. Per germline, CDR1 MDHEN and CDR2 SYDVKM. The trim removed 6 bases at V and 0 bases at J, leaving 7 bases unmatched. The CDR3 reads CASSRRTGPNTGELFF. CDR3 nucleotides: TGTGCCAGCAGCCGTCGGACAGGACCGAACACCGGGGAGCTGTTTTTT.

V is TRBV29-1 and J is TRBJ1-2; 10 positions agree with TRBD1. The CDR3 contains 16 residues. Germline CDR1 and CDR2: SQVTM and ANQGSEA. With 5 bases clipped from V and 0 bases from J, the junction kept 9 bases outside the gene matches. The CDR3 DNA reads TGCAGCGTTCGGACAGGGGGTCGCGCGGCTAACTATGGCTACACCTTC. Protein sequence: CSVRTGGRAANYGYTF.

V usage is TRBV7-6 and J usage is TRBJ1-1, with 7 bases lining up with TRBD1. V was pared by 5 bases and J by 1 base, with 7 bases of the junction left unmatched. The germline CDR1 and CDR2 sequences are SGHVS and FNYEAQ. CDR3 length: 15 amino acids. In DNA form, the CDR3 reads TGTGCCAGCAGCCACCCGACAGGGCAGAACACTGAAGCTTTCTTT. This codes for CASSHPTGQNTEAFF.

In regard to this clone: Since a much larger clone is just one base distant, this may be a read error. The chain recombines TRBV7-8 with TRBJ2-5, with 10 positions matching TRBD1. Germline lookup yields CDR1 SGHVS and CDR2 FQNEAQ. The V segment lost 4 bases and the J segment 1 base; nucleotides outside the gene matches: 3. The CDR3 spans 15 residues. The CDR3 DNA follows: TGTGCCAGCAGCTCCGGGACAGGGGTCCAAGAGACCCAGTACTTC. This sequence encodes CASSSGTGVQETQYF.

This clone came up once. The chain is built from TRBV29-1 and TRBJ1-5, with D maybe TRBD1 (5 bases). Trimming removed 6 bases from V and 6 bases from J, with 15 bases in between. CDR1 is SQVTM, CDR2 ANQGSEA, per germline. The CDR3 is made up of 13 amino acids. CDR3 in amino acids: CSVGGTAAQPQHF. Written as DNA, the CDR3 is TGCAGCGTAGGAGGGACCGCCGCTCAGCCCCAGCATTTT.

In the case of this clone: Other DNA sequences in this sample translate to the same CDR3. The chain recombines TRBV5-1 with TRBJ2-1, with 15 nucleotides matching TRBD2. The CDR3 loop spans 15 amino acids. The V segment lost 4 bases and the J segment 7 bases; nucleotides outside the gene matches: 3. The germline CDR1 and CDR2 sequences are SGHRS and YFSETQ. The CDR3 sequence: CASSPGLAGGNEQFF. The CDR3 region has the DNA TGCGCCAGCAGCCCGGGACTAGCGGGAGGAAATGAGCAGTTCTTC.

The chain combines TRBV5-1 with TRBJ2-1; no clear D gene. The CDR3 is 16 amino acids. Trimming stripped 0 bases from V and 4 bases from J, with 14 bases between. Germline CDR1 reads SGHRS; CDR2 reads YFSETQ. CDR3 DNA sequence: TGCGCCAGCAGCTTGGGGGCGGTCGAGTGGTACAATGAGCAGTTCTTC. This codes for CASSLGAVEWYNEQFF.

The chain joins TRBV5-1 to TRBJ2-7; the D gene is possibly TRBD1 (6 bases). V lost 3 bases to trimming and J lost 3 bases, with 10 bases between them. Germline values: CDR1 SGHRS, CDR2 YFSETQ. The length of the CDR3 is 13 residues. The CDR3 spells CASSSVQGYEQYF. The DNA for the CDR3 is TGCGCCAGCAGCTCCGTACAGGGCTACGAGCAGTACTTC. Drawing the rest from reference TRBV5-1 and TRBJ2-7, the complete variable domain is KAGVTQTPRYLIKTRGQQVTLSCSPISGHRSVSWYQQTPGQGLQFLFEYFSETQRNKGNFPGRFSGRQFSNSRSEMNVSTLELGDSALYLCASSSVQGYEQYFGPGTRLTVT.

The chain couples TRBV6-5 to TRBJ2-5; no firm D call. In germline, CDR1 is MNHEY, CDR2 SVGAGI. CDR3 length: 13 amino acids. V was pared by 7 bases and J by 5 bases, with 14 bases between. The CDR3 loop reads CASTDTLRETQYF. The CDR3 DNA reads TGTGCCAGCACCGACACACTTCGTGAGACCCAGTACTTC.

CDR3 amino acids: CASSFAGTGETGELFF. The CDR3 nucleotides read TGTGCCAGCAGCTTCGCGGGAACAGGGGAAACCGGGGAGCTGTTTTTT. The rearrangement links TRBV7-3 to TRBJ2-2; a possible D gene is TRBD1 (7 bases). The CDR3 is made up of 16 amino acids. With 3 bases removed from V and 5 bases from J, the gap between germline ends came to 16 bases. From germline, CDR1 is SGHTA and CDR2 FQGTGA.

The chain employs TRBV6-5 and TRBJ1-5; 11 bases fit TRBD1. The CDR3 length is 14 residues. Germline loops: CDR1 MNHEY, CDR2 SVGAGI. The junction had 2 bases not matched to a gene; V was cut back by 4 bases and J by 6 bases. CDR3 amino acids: CASSSGQGGQPQHF. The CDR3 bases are TGTGCCAGCAGTTCGGGACAGGGGGGTCAGCCCCAGCATTTT.

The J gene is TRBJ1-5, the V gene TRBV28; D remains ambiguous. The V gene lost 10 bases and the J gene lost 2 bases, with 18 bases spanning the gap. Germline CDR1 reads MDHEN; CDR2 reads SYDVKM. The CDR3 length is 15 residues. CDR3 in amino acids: CATIPVGEGNQPQHF. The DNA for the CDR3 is TGTGCCACCATCCCGGTCGGGGAGGGCAATCAGCCCCAGCATTTT.

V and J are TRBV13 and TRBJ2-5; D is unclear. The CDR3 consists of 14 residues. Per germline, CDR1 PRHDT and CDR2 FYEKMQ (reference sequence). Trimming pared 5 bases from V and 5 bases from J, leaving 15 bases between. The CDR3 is CASSARPERETQYF. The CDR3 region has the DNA TGTGCCAGCAGCGCCAGACCCGAACGGGAGACCCAGTACTTC.

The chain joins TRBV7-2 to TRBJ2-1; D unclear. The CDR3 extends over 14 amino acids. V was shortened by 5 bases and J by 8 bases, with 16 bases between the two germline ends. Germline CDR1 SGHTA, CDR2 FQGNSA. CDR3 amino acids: CASSPGLGRDEQFF. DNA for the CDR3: TGTGCCAGCAGCCCAGGCCTAGGTCGGGATGAGCAGTTCTTC.

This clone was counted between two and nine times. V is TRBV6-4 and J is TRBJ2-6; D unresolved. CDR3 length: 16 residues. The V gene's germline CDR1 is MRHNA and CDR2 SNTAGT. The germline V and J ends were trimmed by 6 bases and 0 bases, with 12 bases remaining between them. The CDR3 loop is CASRETVNSGANVLTF. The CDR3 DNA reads TGTGCCAGCAGAGAAACCGTTAACTCTGGGGCCAACGTCCTGACTTTC.

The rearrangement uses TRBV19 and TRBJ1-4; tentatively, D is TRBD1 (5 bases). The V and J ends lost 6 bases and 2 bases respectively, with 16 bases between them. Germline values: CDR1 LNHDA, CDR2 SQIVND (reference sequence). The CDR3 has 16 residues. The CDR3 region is CASSGTSGRTNEKLFF. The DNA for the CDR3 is TGTGCCAGTAGCGGAACCTCAGGGCGCACTAATGAAAAACTGTTTTTT.

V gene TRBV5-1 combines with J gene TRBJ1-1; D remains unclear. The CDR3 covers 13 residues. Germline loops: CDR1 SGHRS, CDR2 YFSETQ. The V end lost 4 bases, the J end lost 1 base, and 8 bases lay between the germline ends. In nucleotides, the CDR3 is TGCGCCAGCAGCCAAGCAGGGAACACTGAAGCTTTCTTT. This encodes CASSQAGNTEAFF.